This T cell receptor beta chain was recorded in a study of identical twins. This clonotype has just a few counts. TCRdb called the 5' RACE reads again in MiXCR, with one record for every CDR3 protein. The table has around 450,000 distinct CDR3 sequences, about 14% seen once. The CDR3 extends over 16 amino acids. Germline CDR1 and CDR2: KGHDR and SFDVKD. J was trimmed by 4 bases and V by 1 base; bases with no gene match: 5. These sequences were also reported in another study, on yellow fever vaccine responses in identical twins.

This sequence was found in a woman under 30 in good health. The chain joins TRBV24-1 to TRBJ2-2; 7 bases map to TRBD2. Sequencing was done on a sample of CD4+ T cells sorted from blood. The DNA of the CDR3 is TGTGCCACCAGTGATTTTCGGCGGGGGTCCACCGGGGAGCTGTTTTTT. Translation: CATSDFRRGSTGELFF.